The entry below describes one TCR beta chain. The record originates from a study of blood T cell repertoires in COVID-19. Study at large: Italy, Spain and the United States were the sources of the convalescent and acute COVID-19 samples. PBMCs, B-cell-depleted T cells, or T cells were the source of the cDNA or gDNA that made up the material.

V lost 11 bases and J lost 0, with 8 bases in between. The CDR3 covers 13 residues. CDR1 and CDR2 from the germline V gene are SEHNR and FQNEAQ (reference sequence). The data were produced by immunoSEQ multiplex PCR, yet TCRdb's version contains in-frame clones alone and is incomplete. Of under 200,000 clones in the sample, 80% to 85% were seen once. V is TRBV7-9 and J is TRBJ2-6, with a tentative D call TRBD2 (5 bases). The source is an older woman with acute or convalescent COVID-19. Source material: peripheral blood. The CDR3 DNA reads TGTGCCTCCGGGGACTCTGGGGCCAACGTCCTGACTTTC. Its translation: CASGDSGANVLTF.